The 24 T cell receptor beta chains below all came from one sample that was sequenced in a study of liver allograft versus peripheral blood T cells. On the study more broadly: Repertoires of T cell receptors in transplanted livers were compared with recipients' peripheral blood repertoires.

Using its own MiXCR run on the reads, TCRdb lists one record per CDR3 protein. The profile shows about 2,800 distinct CDR3 sequences, more than 12% of them singletons. The origin of the receptors is a human patient who had a liver transplant. Some T cells may be graft donor cells.

By sample share, this clonotype is medium-sized. The genes are TRBV6-5 and TRBJ2-7; 7 nucleotides line up with TRBD1. Trimming took 0 bases from V and 0 from J; bases not matched to a gene: 2. The CDR3 loop spans 15 amino acids. Per the germline V gene, CDR1 is MNHEY and CDR2 is SVGAGI. CDR3: CASSYSHRGSYEQYF. CDR3 nucleotides: TGTGCCAGCAGTTACTCGCACAGGGGCTCCTACGAGCAGTACTTC.

This clonotype is termed large. The V and J genes are TRBV13 and TRBJ1-1; D is perhaps TRBD1 (5 bases). The CDR3 sequence is 14 residues long. The ends were cut back, 5 bases at V and 2 bases at J, with 12 bases in the middle. The germline V gene encodes CDR1 PRHDT and CDR2 FYEKMQ (reference sequence). This CDR3 is CASSQGRINTEAFF. CDR3 DNA sequence: TGTGCCAGCAGCCAGGGACGGATAAACACTGAAGCTTTCTTT.

By frequency in the sample, this clonotype is medium-sized. The chain has TRBV27 and TRBJ2-2; D is uncertain. This CDR3 spans 12 amino acids. The germline V gene has CDR1 MNHEY and CDR2 SMNVEV (reference sequence). Trimming removed 8 bases at V and 2 bases at J, with 6 bases between. CDR3 protein: CASGLNTGELFF. DNA for the CDR3: TGTGCCAGCGGCTTAAACACCGGGGAGCTGTTTTTT.

This clonotype was recorded once. The chain employs TRBV13 and TRBJ2-7; D perhaps matches TRBD2 (6 bases). Germline lookup yields CDR1 PRHDT and CDR2 FYEKMQ (reference sequence). The CDR3 spans 15 residues. V gave up 5 bases and J gave up 2 bases, with 16 bases separating them. CDR3 region: CASSGPGLLTYEQYF. The CDR3 region has the DNA TGTGCCAGCAGCGGTCCGGGACTGCTGACCTACGAGCAGTACTTC.

This clonotype rates as medium-sized (0.01 to 0.1%). The chain couples TRBV15 to TRBJ1-1, with D hard to call. V gave up 1 base and J gave up 2 bases, with 14 bases separating them. The CDR3 is 16 amino acids. Germline V gene sequence: CDR1 LNHNV, CDR2 YYDKDF (reference sequence). The CDR3 here is CATSRAPGDRNTEAFF. For the CDR3, the DNA is TGTGCCACCAGCAGAGCCCCCGGAGATAGAAACACTGAAGCTTTCTTT.

Many counts were recorded for this clonotype. The CDR3 loop is CASSWGTASPLHF. CDR3 DNA: TGTGCCAGCAGCTGGGGGACAGCCTCACCCCTCCACTTT. The chain has TRBV11-2 and TRBJ1-6, with TRBD1 matching 7 bases. The CDR3 is 13 amino acids. Germline V gene lookup returns CDR1 SGHAT and CDR2 FQNNGV. The ends lost 4 bases at V and 10 bases at J; junction bases unmatched: 4.

This clonotype has at least ten counts. The DNA of the CDR3 is TGTGCCACCAGTGAACAAAGCGGGAGGGCCTCCTACGAGCAGTACTTC. Translating gives CATSEQSGRASYEQYF. J is TRBJ2-7 and V is TRBV24-1; 10 nucleotides align to TRBD2. Germline CDR1 KGHDR, CDR2 SFDVKD. J was trimmed by 0 bases and V by 4 bases; bases with no gene match: 5. This CDR3 contains 16 residues.

This clonotype is medium-sized in the sample. This sequence joins TRBV15 and TRBJ1-2; TRBD1 matches 8 bases. Trimming at V came to 4 bases and at J to 5 bases, leaving 6 bases not matched to a gene. This CDR3 is built from 14 residues. In germline, CDR1 is LNHNV, CDR2 YYDKDF (reference sequence). CDR3 region: CATSIDRGPYGYTF. The CDR3 region has the DNA TGTGCCACCAGCATCGACAGGGGTCCTTATGGCTACACCTTC.

By its share, this clonotype is medium-sized. This chain joins TRBV7-9 and TRBJ1-4, with TRBD1 as a possible D gene (6 bases). The CDR3 has 15 residues. In germline, CDR1 is SEHNR, CDR2 FQNEAQ (reference sequence). Trimming stripped 1 base from V and 6 bases from J, with 12 bases between. CDR3 nucleotides: TGTGCCAGCAGCTTAGGTCCAGGGGAGCATGAAAAACTGTTTTTT. Translated: CASSLGPGEHEKLFF.

This clonotype showed up many times. This rearrangement joins TRBV10-3 to TRBJ2-3, with D unclear. The ends were cut back, 6 bases at V and 0 bases at J, with 10 bases in the middle. CDR1 and CDR2 (germline): ENHRY, SYGVKD. This CDR3 contains 14 residues. The CDR3 is CAISPPGSTDTQYF. The CDR3, as DNA: TGTGCCATCAGCCCTCCTGGGAGCACAGATACGCAGTATTTT.

The chain employs TRBV27 and TRBJ1-5, with 10 bases identical to TRBD1. CDR1 is MNHEY, CDR2 SMNVEV, per germline (reference sequence). This CDR3 has 17 residues. The V and J ends lost 5 bases and 5 bases, in that order; junction bases with no gene match: 12. CDR3 nucleotides: TGTGCCAGCAGTCCGTGGACAGGGGGGCAGGGTTATCAGCCCCAGCATTTT. Translating gives CASSPWTGGQGYQPQHF.

This clonotype turned up a few times. The rearrangement uses TRBV20-1 and TRBJ1-1; TRBD1 is a possible D gene (6 bases). Germline lookup yields CDR1 DFQATT and CDR2 SNEGSKA (reference sequence). The CDR3 extends over 16 amino acids. Trimming took off 1 base at V and 4 bases at J, with 19 bases between the two ends. CDR3 sequence (DNA): TGCAGTGCTAGAGCAACCCAACAGGGAACGGGCACTGAAGCTTTCTTT. As protein: CSARATQQGTGTEAFF.

In regard to this clonotype: This sequence may be a read error, since a much larger clone differs from it by one base. The chain joins TRBV27 to TRBJ2-1, with TRBD2 matching 9 bases. In germline, CDR1 is MNHEY, CDR2 SMNVEV (reference sequence). The CDR3 runs to 15 residues. CDR3 residues: CVSSLSRGGNNEQFF. CDR3 sequence (DNA): TGTGTCAGCAGTTTATCGCGGGGGGGCAACAATGAGCAGTTCTTC.

This clonotype appeared a few times. The V call is TRBV27, the J call TRBJ2-3; D gene ambiguous. The length of the CDR3 is 13 residues. Germline CDR1 and CDR2: MNHEY and SMNVEV (reference sequence). Between the trimmed V and J ends, which lost 3 bases and 1 base, there was a span of 5 bases. CDR3 loop: CASSFYGTDTQYF. The CDR3 DNA follows: TGTGCCAGCAGTTTTTATGGCACAGATACGCAGTATTTT.

In this sample, this clonotype is medium-sized (0.01 to 0.1%). The V gene is TRBV28, the J gene TRBJ1-6; D unresolved. Germline-derived CDR1 and CDR2 are MDHEN and SYDVKM. The CDR3 runs 13 residues. Trimming stripped 1 base from V and 5 bases from J, with 3 bases between. The CDR3 sequence: CASSLFNNSPLHF. The CDR3 DNA reads as TGTGCCAGCAGTTTATTTAATAATTCACCCCTCCACTTT.

This clonotype was found once. The V call is TRBV3-1, the J call TRBJ2-7, with unresolved D. V lost 4 bases, J lost 0 bases, and 19 bases lay in between. Germline-derived CDR1 and CDR2 are LGHDT and YNNKEL (reference sequence). The CDR3 contains 17 residues. The CDR3 here is CASSPRRVQPSSYEQYF. CDR3 coding DNA: TGTGCCAGCAGCCCCCGCCGAGTACAGCCAAGCTCCTACGAGCAGTACTTC.

By sample fraction, this clonotype is medium-sized. V and J are TRBV6-5 and TRBJ2-7, with a weak D call TRBD1 (6 bases). The CDR3 sequence is 14 residues long. Germline lookup yields CDR1 MNHEY and CDR2 SVGAGI. Deletions cut 5 bases from V and 6 bases from J, with 17 bases between. In DNA form, the CDR3 reads TGTGCCAGCAGTATCGATCTGGGGGCGGGCGAGCAGTACTTC. Its translation is CASSIDLGAGEQYF.

As DNA, the CDR3 is TGTGCCAGCAGCCTCCGACGCATTCGATCGCCACCCCTCCACTTT. As protein: CASSLRRIRSPPLHF. The rearrangement uses TRBV27 and TRBJ1-6, with D unresolved. Germline V gene sequence: CDR1 MNHEY, CDR2 SMNVEV (reference sequence). Trimming stripped 6 bases from V and 11 bases from J, with 20 bases between. CDR3 length: 15 residues.

This clonotype was seen more than once but under ten times. The genes are TRBV3-2 and TRBJ1-6. TRBV3-2 is marked as a pseudogene. This CDR3 spans 15 amino acids. The CDR3 coding sequence is TGTGCCAGCACGTACCGTGGGCCCGTTGGTTCACCCCTCCACTTT. This encodes CASTYRGPVGSPLHF.

This clonotype was observed many times. The J gene is TRBJ2-3, the V gene TRBV6-1; no reliable D call. V was shortened by 7 bases and J by 3 bases, with 11 bases between the two germline ends. The CDR3 contains 13 residues. Germline CDR1 reads MNHNS; CDR2 reads SASEGT. CDR3 amino acids: CASKVLGTDTQYF. CDR3 sequence (DNA): TGTGCCAGCAAGGTTCTGGGGACAGATACGCAGTATTTT.

In this sample, this clonotype is medium-sized. The V gene is TRBV11-2, the J gene TRBJ2-7; maybe TRBD1 (6 bases). Germline CDR1 and CDR2: SGHAT and FQNNGV. V was pared by 2 bases and J by 6 bases, with 8 bases between. The CDR3 runs to 12 residues. CDR3 sequence: CASSLNRAEQYF. The CDR3 nucleotides are TGTGCCAGCAGCTTAAACAGGGCCGAGCAGTACTTC.

By share, this clonotype counts as medium-sized. The J gene is TRBJ1-1, the V gene TRBV6-5; D may be TRBD1 (5 bases). The CDR3 covers 14 residues. The V end was cut by 0 bases, the J end by 1 base, with 6 bases between. Per the germline V gene, CDR1 is MNHEY and CDR2 is SVGAGI. The chain's CDR3 is CASSYSGGNTEAFF. In nucleotides, the CDR3 is TGTGCCAGCAGTTACTCGGGGGGGAACACTGAAGCTTTCTTT.

This chain joins TRBV5-6 and TRBJ2-7; 9 bases fit TRBD1. This CDR3 has 13 residues. Germline assignment: CDR1 SGHDT and CDR2 YYEEEE. The J segment lost 3 bases and the V segment lost 6 bases, leaving 4 bases of the junction unmatched. The CDR3 reads CASIRQGDYEQYF. DNA of the CDR3: TGTGCCAGCATACGACAGGGGGACTACGAGCAGTACTTC.

By share, this clonotype ranks as medium-sized. CDR3 protein: CASSLRSGRAYEQYF. The DNA for the CDR3 is TGTGCCAGCAGTTTAAGGAGCGGGAGGGCCTACGAGCAGTACTTC. The V and J genes are TRBV27 and TRBJ2-7; 10 nucleotides line up with TRBD2. Germline lookup yields CDR1 MNHEY and CDR2 SMNVEV (reference sequence). V shed 2 bases, J shed 2 bases, and the junction held 3 bases outside the gene matches. The CDR3 spans 15 residues.